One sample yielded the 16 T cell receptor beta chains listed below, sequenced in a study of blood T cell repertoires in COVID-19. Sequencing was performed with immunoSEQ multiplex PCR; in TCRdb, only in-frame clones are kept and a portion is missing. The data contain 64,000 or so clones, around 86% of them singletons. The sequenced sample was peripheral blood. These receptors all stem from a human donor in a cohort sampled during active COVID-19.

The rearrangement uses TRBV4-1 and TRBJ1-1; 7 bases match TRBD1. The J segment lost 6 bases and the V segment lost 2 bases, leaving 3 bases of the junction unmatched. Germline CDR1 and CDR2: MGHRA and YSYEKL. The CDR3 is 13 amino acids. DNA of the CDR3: TGCGCCAGCAGCCAAAGAGGGACAGCTGAAGCTTTCTTT. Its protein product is CASSQRGTAEAFF.

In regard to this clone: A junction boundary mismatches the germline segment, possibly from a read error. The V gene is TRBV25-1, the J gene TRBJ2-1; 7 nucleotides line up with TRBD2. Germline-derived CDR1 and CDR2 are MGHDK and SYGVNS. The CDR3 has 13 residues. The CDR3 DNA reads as TGTGCAAGCAATGCGGGGGTTTACAATGAGCAGTTCTTC. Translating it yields CASNAGVYNEQFF.

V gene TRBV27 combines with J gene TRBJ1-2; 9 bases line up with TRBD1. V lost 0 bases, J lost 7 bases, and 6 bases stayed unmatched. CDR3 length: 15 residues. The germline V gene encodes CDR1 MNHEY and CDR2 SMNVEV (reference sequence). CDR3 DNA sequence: TGTGCCAGCAGTTTATCCGGGACAGGGCGCGCTGGCTACACCTTC. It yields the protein CASSLSGTGRAGYTF.

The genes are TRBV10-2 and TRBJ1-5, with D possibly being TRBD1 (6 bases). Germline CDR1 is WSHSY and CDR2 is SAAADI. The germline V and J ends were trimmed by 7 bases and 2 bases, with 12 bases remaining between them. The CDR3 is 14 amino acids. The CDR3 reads CASTESGGNQPQHF. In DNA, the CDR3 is TGCGCCAGCACCGAATCAGGGGGCAATCAGCCCCAGCATTTT.

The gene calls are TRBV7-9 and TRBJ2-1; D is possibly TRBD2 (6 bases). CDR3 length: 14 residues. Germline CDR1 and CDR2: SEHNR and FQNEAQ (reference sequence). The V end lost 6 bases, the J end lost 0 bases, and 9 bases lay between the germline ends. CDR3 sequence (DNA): TGTGCCAGCAGAGCGGGTAGCTCCTACAATGAGCAGTTCTTC. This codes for CASRAGSSYNEQFF. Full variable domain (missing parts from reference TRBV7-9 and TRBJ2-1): DTGVSQNPRHKITKRGQNVTFRCDPISEHNRLYWYRQTLGQGPEFLTYFQNEAQLEKSRLLSDRFSAERPKGSFSTLEIQRTEQGDSAMYLCASRAGSSYNEQFFGPGTRLTVL.

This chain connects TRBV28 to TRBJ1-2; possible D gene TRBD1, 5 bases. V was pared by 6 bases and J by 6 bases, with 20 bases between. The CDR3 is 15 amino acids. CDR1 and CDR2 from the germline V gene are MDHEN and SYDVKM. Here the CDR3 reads CASSTTGGVRDGYTF. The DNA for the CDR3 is TGTGCCAGCAGCACCACGGGGGGGGTCCGCGATGGCTACACCTTC.

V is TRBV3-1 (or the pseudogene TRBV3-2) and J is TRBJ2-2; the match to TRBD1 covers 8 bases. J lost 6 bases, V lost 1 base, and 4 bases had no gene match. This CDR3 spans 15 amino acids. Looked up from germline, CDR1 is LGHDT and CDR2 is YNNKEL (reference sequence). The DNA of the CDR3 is TGTGCCAGCAGCCAAGGACAGGGGTTGGCCGGGGAGCTGTTTTTT. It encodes CASSQGQGLAGELFF.

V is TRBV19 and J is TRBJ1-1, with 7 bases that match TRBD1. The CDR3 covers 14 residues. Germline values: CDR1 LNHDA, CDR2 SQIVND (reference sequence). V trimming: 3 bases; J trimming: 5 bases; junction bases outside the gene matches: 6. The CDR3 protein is CASSIGTVGTEAFF. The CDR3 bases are TGTGCCAGTAGTATTGGGACAGTAGGTACTGAAGCTTTCTTT.

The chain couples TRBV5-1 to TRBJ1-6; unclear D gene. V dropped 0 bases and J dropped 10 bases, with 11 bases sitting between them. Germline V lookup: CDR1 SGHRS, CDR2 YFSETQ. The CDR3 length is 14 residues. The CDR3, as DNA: TGCGCCAGCAGCTTGGATGGAGTTGAATCACCCCTCCACTTT. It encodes CASSLDGVESPLHF.

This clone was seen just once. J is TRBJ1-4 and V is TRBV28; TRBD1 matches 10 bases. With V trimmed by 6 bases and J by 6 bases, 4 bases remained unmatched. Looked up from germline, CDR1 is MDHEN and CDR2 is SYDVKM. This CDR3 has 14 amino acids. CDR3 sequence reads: CASSRDRGYEKLFF. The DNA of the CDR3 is TGTGCCAGCAGCAGGGACAGGGGTTATGAAAAACTGTTTTTT.

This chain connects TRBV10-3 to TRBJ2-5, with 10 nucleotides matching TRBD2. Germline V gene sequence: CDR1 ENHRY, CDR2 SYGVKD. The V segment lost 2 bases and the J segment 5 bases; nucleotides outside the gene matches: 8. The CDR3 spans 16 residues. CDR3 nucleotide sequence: TGTGCCATCAGTGAGGGTAGCGGGGGGACCCAGGAGACCCAGTACTTC. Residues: CAISEGSGGTQETQYF.

This CDR3 is CASSQDDNRVTGETQYF. As DNA, the CDR3 is TGTGCCAGCAGCCAAGATGATAACAGGGTGACGGGGGAGACCCAGTACTTC. The genes are TRBV3-1 (or the pseudogene TRBV3-2) and TRBJ2-5; D is perhaps TRBD1 (6 bases). Germline V gene sequence: CDR1 LGHDT, CDR2 YNNKEL (reference sequence). The CDR3 has 17 amino acids. Trimming left V 0 bases short and J 5 bases short, with 19 bases between.

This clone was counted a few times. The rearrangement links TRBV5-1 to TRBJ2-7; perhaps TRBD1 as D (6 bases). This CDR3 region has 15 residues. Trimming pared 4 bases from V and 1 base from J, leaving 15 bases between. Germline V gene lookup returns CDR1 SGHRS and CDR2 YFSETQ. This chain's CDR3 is CASSGGRDSSYEQYV. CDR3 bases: TGCGCCAGCAGCGGGGGCAGAGACAGTTCCTACGAGCAGTACGTC.

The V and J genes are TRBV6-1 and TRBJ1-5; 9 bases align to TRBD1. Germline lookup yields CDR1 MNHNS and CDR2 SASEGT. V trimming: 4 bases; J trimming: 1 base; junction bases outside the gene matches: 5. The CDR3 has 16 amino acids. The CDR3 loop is CASSGWTGESNQPQHF. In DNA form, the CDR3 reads TGTGCCAGCAGTGGGTGGACAGGGGAGAGCAATCAGCCCCAGCATTTT.

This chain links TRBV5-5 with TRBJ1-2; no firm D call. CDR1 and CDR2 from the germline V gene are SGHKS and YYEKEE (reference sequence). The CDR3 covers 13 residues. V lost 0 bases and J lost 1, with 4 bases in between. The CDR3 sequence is CASSLDINYGYTF. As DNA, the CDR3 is TGTGCCAGCAGCTTGGACATTAACTATGGCTACACCTTC.

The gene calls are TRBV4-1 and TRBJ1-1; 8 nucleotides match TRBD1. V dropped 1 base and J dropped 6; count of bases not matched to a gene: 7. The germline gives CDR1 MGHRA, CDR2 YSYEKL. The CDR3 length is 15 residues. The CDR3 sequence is CASSQGQGYFSEAFF. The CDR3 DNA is TGCGCCAGCAGCCAAGGACAGGGGTACTTTTCTGAAGCTTTCTTT.